The 27 T cell receptor beta chains below come from one sample, sequenced in a study of blood T cell repertoires in COVID-19. Assay used: immunoSEQ multiplex PCR; TCRdb lists only in-frame clones, some missing. The sample lists some 360,000 clones, roughly nine tenths occurring once. The sample comprised peripheral blood. Receptor source: a woman in her fifties or sixties with COVID-19, enrolled during active disease.

The chain carries TRBV6-6 and TRBJ2-1, with D possibly being TRBD1 (6 bases). The CDR3 covers 17 residues. In germline, CDR1 is MNHNY, CDR2 SVGAGI (reference sequence). Trimming removed 5 bases at V and 1 base at J, with 18 bases between. CDR3 residues: CASSPLRGRGSYNEQFF. As DNA, the CDR3 is TGTGCCAGCAGTCCTCTCAGGGGCCGTGGATCCTACAATGAGCAGTTCTTC.

The CDR3 nucleotides are TGTGCCAGCAGCTTACAGGAGAACAATCAGCCCCAGCATTTT. Translating it yields CASSLQENNQPQHF. The chain joins TRBV5-5 to TRBJ1-5; D perhaps matches TRBD1 (5 bases). CDR1 SGHKS and CDR2 YYEKEE come from the germline V gene (reference sequence). The CDR3 spans 14 residues. Trimming took off 2 bases at V and 3 bases at J, with 9 bases between the two ends. Combining the CDR3 with reference TRBV5-5 and TRBJ1-5 gives the whole variable domain DAGVTQSPTHLIKTRGQQVTLRCSPISGHKSVSWYQQVLGQGPQFIFQYYEKEERGRGNFPDRFSARQFPNYSSELNVNALLLGDSALYLCASSLQENNQPQHFGDGTRLSIL.

This chain links TRBV15 with TRBJ2-5; possible D gene TRBD1, 5 bases. Deletions cut 0 bases from V and 1 base from J, with 12 bases between. Germline CDR1 is LNHNV and CDR2 is YYDKDF (reference sequence). This CDR3 has 16 amino acids. DNA for the CDR3: TGTGCCACCAGCAGAGATCGTCAGGGATTCCAAGAGACCCAGTACTTC. It encodes CATSRDRQGFQETQYF.

Of note for this clone: The same CDR3 is also encoded by other DNA sequences in this sample. This rearrangement joins TRBV5-1 to TRBJ1-2, with D perhaps matching TRBD1 (5 bases). This CDR3 comprises 13 residues. The V and J ends lost 0 bases and 6 bases respectively, with 9 bases between them. Germline V CDR1 and CDR2: SGHRS, YFSETQ. The CDR3 coding sequence is TGCGCCAGCAGCTTGGACGGGGGTGATGGCTACACCTTC. Its translation is CASSLDGGDGYTF.

The chain combines TRBV5-4 with TRBJ1-2, with 7 bases matching TRBD1. The CDR3 is 14 residues long. J was trimmed by 5 bases and V by 1 base; bases with no gene match: 5. The germline V gene has CDR1 SGHNT and CDR2 YYREEE (reference sequence). In DNA, the CDR3 is TGTGCCAGCAGCTTGAAGGGGGCCGGGTATGGCTACACCTTC. Translating gives CASSLKGAGYGYTF.

V and J are TRBV7-2 and TRBJ2-2, with a tentative D call TRBD1 (6 bases). The CDR3 runs 14 residues. The V end lost 5 bases, the J end lost 6 bases, and 13 bases lay between the germline ends. Germline V CDR1 and CDR2: SGHTA, FQGNSA. CDR3 DNA sequence: TGTGCCAGCAGCATTTACAGGGCCGCCGGGGAGCTGTTTTTT. This codes for CASSIYRAAGELFF.

The J gene is TRBJ2-1, the V gene TRBV7-3; a possible D gene is TRBD2 (5 bases). The V gene lost 1 base and the J gene lost 7 bases, with 11 bases spanning the gap. The CDR3 covers 14 residues. Germline V lookup: CDR1 SGHTA, CDR2 FQGTGA. The CDR3 here is CASSLRRSGNEQFF. CDR3 sequence (DNA): TGTGCCAGCAGCTTAAGAAGGTCGGGAAATGAGCAGTTCTTC. Complete variable domain (other parts from reference TRBV7-3 and TRBJ2-1): GAGVSQTPSNKVTEKGKYVELRCDPISGHTALYWYRQSLGQGPEFLIYFQGTGAADDSGLPNDRFFAVRPEGSVSTLKIQRTERGDSAVYLCASSLRRSGNEQFFGPGTRLTVL.

In this sample, this clone turned up once. This chain connects TRBV28 to TRBJ2-6; 7 bases match TRBD1. J gave up 0 bases and V 6 bases, and 14 bases lay outside the gene matches. This CDR3 has 19 amino acids. CDR1 and CDR2 from the germline V gene are MDHEN and SYDVKM. CDR3 protein: CASSRPVGQVFSGANVLTF. As DNA, the CDR3 is TGTGCCAGCAGCCGACCCGTCGGACAGGTCTTCTCTGGGGCCAACGTCCTGACTTTC. Combining the CDR3 with reference TRBV28 and TRBJ2-6 gives the whole variable domain DVKVTQSSRYLVKRTGEKVFLECVQDMDHENMFWYRQDPGLGLRLIYFSYDVKMKEKGDIPEGYSVSREKKERFSLILESASTNQTSMYLCASSRPVGQVFSGANVLTFGAGSRLTVL.

The chain uses TRBV3-1 (or the pseudogene TRBV3-2) and TRBJ1-3; D is uncertain. The CDR3 is 14 amino acids. Germline lookup yields CDR1 LGHDT and CDR2 YNNKEL (reference sequence). Trimming removed 4 bases at V and 2 bases at J, with 9 bases between. CDR3 loop: CASSRLEPGNTIYF. DNA for the CDR3: TGTGCCAGCAGCCGTCTAGAGCCTGGAAACACCATATATTTT.

J is TRBJ2-7 and V is TRBV19; 7 nucleotides align to TRBD1. After removal of 5 bases from V and 7 bases from J, the junction contained 14 bases not matched to a gene. This CDR3 is built from 15 residues. Germline-derived CDR1 and CDR2 are LNHDA and SQIVND (reference sequence). The CDR3 spells CASSSTTGLYVEQYF. The CDR3 DNA is TGTGCCAGTAGTTCGACGACAGGGCTATACGTGGAGCAGTACTTC.

This chain links TRBV19 with TRBJ1-5; weak D call: TRBD1 (5 bases). Looked up from germline, CDR1 is LNHDA and CDR2 is SQIVND (reference sequence). Deletions cut 5 bases from V and 4 bases from J, with 9 bases between. The CDR3 sequence is 13 residues long. This CDR3 is CASSAGPNQPQHF. The DNA of the CDR3 is TGTGCCAGTAGTGCAGGGCCGAATCAGCCCCAGCATTTT.

The chain joins TRBV4-1 to TRBJ2-1; 9 bases fit TRBD1. Trimming took 6 bases from V and 12 from J; bases not matched to a gene: 6. CDR3 size: 12 residues. Germline assignment: CDR1 MGHRA and CDR2 YSYEKL. CDR3 region: CASSPTGGVQFF. The CDR3, as DNA: TGCGCCAGCAGTCCGACAGGGGGGGTGCAGTTCTTC.

In its sample, this clone was seen once. Just one base apart from a much larger clone, this may be a read error. This sequence joins TRBV27 and TRBJ2-2, with D maybe TRBD1 (6 bases). This CDR3 comprises 14 residues. V lost 4 bases and J lost 1, with 7 bases in between. Germline V lookup: CDR1 MNHEY, CDR2 SMNVEV (reference sequence). The CDR3 here is CASSWGQNTGELFF. Written as DNA, the CDR3 is TGTGCCAGCAGTTGGGGACAGAACACCGGGGAGCTGTTTTTT.

The V call is TRBV6-1, the J call TRBJ1-3; D remains ambiguous. The V gene lost 2 bases and the J gene lost 0 bases, with 11 bases spanning the gap. The length of the CDR3 is 16 residues. The V gene's germline CDR1 is MNHNS and CDR2 SASEGT. CDR3: CASSERVDLSGNTIYF. In nucleotides, the CDR3 is TGTGCCAGCAGTGAACGGGTAGATCTCTCTGGAAACACCATATATTTT.

CDR3 amino acids: CASSLAWGTEFTDTQYF. CDR3 nucleotides: TGTGCCAGCAGCTTAGCGTGGGGGACAGAGTTCACAGATACGCAGTATTTT. This chain uses TRBV7-2 with TRBJ2-3; 7 bases align to TRBD1. With V trimmed by 0 bases and J by 2 bases, 8 bases remained unmatched. CDR1 is SGHTA, CDR2 FQGNSA, per germline. CDR3 length equals 17 residues.

The chain recombines TRBV7-2 with TRBJ2-7, with a tentative D call TRBD1 (6 bases). The V gene lost 1 base and the J gene lost 5 bases, with 15 bases spanning the gap. The V gene's germline CDR1 is SGHTA and CDR2 FQGNSA. This CDR3 has 15 amino acids. The CDR3 sequence: CASSLGGLYRDEQYF. DNA of the CDR3: TGTGCCAGCAGCTTAGGAGGGCTATACAGGGACGAGCAGTACTTC.

This sequence joins TRBV3-1 (or the pseudogene TRBV3-2) and TRBJ2-1; D is perhaps TRBD2 (6 bases). The CDR3 covers 16 residues. V gave up 0 bases and J gave up 6 bases, with 15 bases separating them. In germline, CDR1 is LGHDT, CDR2 YNNKEL (reference sequence). The CDR3 nucleotides read TGTGCCAGCAGCCAAGATAAACTGGAGGGCTTCAATGAGCAGTTCTTC. Protein product: CASSQDKLEGFNEQFF.

This chain's CDR3 is CASSLWGINSPLHF. CDR3 DNA: TGTGCCAGCAGTTTATGGGGCATTAATTCACCCCTCCACTTT. The rearrangement uses TRBV28 and TRBJ1-6; D remains unclear. The V gene's germline CDR1 is MDHEN and CDR2 SYDVKM. V lost 0 bases, J lost 6 bases, and 6 bases lay in between. This CDR3 is built from 14 residues.

This rearrangement joins TRBV30 to TRBJ1-6; TRBD1 is a possible D gene (5 bases). Between the trimmed V and J ends, which lost 4 bases and 4 bases, there was a span of 17 bases. Germline CDR1 reads GTSNPN; CDR2 reads SVGIG (reference sequence). CDR3 size: 16 residues. CDR3 nucleotide sequence: TGTGCCTGGACCTCAAGGGGCGGTACTTATAATTCACCCCTCCACTTT. The encoded protein is CAWTSRGGTYNSPLHF.

The CDR3 bases are TGTGCCAGCAGCCAAGATTTCGGGACAGGGGTAGCAGATACGCAGTATTTT. Translated, it gives CASSQDFGTGVADTQYF. V gene TRBV4-2 combines with J gene TRBJ2-3, with 10 bases aligning to TRBD1. In germline, CDR1 is LGHNA, CDR2 YNFKEQ. The CDR3 consists of 17 residues. V lost 0 bases to trimming and J lost 4 bases; unmatched junction nucleotides: 7.

The CDR3 here is CAREVVNTGELFF. CDR3 sequence (DNA): TGTGCCCGCGAGGTAGTGAACACCGGGGAGCTGTTTTTT. The chain carries TRBV7-9 and TRBJ2-2; D unresolved. The CDR3 covers 13 residues. CDR1 is SEHNR and CDR2 is FQNEAQ in the germline V gene (reference sequence). V was clipped by 11 bases and J by 1 base, with 11 bases between them. The full variable domain, with the rest looked up from reference TRBV7-9 and TRBJ2-2, is DTGVSQNPRHKITKRGQNVTFRCDPISEHNRLYWYRQTLGQGPEFLTYFQNEAQLEKSRLLSDRFSAERPKGSFSTLEIQRTEQGDSAMYLCAREVVNTGELFFGEGSRLTVL.

The chain recombines TRBV7-9 with TRBJ2-7; TRBD1 is a possible D gene (6 bases). CDR3 size: 15 residues. V lost 4 bases, J lost 6 bases, and 19 bases lay in between. Germline V gene sequence: CDR1 SEHNR, CDR2 FQNEAQ (reference sequence). This CDR3 is CASSSPGTTGLEQYF. CDR3 DNA: TGTGCCAGCAGCTCCCCCGGGACAACGGGCCTCGAGCAGTACTTC. The full variable domain, with the rest looked up from reference TRBV7-9 and TRBJ2-7, is DTGVSQNPRHKITKRGQNVTFRCDPISEHNRLYWYRQTLGQGPEFLTYFQNEAQLEKSRLLSDRFSAERPKGSFSTLEIQRTEQGDSAMYLCASSSPGTTGLEQYFGPGTRLTVT.

This clone was picked up a small number of times. The rearrangement uses TRBV6-5 and TRBJ2-1; no clear D gene. Germline V CDR1 and CDR2: MNHEY, SVGAGI. Trimming pared 6 bases from V and 6 bases from J, leaving 12 bases between. The CDR3 has 13 amino acids. CDR3: CASRPPWSNEQFF. The DNA for the CDR3 is TGTGCCAGCAGACCTCCTTGGAGCAATGAGCAGTTCTTC.

This clone came up once. The rearrangement uses TRBV4-1 and TRBJ1-3; TRBD1 might be the D (5 bases). Trimming removed 1 base at V and 2 bases at J, with 9 bases between. Germline V gives CDR1 MGHRA, CDR2 YSYEKL. The CDR3 is 15 residues long. In nucleotides, the CDR3 is TGCGCCAGCAGCCAAGGTGCAGGGACTGGAAACACCATATATTTT. Translated, it gives CASSQGAGTGNTIYF.

V usage is TRBV19 and J usage is TRBJ2-6; TRBD2 aligns across 7 bases. CDR3 length equals 20 residues. CDR1 is LNHDA, CDR2 SQIVND, per germline (reference sequence). V was clipped by 3 bases and J by 0 bases; unmatched bases: 14. CDR3 bases: TGTGCCAGTAGTATGGCCTCCCCGGGACTACGCCTCTCTGGGGCCAACGTCCTGACTTTC. Translating gives CASSMASPGLRLSGANVLTF.

This clone was recorded only once. CDR3 sequence (DNA): TGTGCCACCAGCAGAGATTCGAGACAGAACAATGAGCAGTTCTTC. Translating it yields CATSRDSRQNNEQFF. V and J are TRBV15 and TRBJ2-1, with D maybe TRBD1 (5 bases). The CDR3 length is 15 residues. The V and J ends lost 0 bases and 5 bases respectively, with 11 bases between them. Germline CDR1 and CDR2: LNHNV and YYDKDF (reference sequence). Filled out from reference TRBV15 and TRBJ2-1, the complete variable domain reads DAMVIQNPRYQVTQFGKPVTLSCSQTLNHNVMYWYQQKSSQAPKLLFHYYDKDFNNEADTPDNFQSRRPNTSFCFLDIRSPGLGDTAMYLCATSRDSRQNNEQFFGPGTRLTVL.

This chain links TRBV4-1 with TRBJ1-5; no clear D. This CDR3 has 16 amino acids. From germline, CDR1 is MGHRA and CDR2 YSYEKL. V was clipped by 0 bases and J by 4 bases, with 13 bases between them. CDR3 in amino acids: CASSQERTGGNQPQHF. CDR3 DNA: TGCGCCAGCAGCCAAGAAAGGACGGGAGGGAATCAGCCCCAGCATTTT.